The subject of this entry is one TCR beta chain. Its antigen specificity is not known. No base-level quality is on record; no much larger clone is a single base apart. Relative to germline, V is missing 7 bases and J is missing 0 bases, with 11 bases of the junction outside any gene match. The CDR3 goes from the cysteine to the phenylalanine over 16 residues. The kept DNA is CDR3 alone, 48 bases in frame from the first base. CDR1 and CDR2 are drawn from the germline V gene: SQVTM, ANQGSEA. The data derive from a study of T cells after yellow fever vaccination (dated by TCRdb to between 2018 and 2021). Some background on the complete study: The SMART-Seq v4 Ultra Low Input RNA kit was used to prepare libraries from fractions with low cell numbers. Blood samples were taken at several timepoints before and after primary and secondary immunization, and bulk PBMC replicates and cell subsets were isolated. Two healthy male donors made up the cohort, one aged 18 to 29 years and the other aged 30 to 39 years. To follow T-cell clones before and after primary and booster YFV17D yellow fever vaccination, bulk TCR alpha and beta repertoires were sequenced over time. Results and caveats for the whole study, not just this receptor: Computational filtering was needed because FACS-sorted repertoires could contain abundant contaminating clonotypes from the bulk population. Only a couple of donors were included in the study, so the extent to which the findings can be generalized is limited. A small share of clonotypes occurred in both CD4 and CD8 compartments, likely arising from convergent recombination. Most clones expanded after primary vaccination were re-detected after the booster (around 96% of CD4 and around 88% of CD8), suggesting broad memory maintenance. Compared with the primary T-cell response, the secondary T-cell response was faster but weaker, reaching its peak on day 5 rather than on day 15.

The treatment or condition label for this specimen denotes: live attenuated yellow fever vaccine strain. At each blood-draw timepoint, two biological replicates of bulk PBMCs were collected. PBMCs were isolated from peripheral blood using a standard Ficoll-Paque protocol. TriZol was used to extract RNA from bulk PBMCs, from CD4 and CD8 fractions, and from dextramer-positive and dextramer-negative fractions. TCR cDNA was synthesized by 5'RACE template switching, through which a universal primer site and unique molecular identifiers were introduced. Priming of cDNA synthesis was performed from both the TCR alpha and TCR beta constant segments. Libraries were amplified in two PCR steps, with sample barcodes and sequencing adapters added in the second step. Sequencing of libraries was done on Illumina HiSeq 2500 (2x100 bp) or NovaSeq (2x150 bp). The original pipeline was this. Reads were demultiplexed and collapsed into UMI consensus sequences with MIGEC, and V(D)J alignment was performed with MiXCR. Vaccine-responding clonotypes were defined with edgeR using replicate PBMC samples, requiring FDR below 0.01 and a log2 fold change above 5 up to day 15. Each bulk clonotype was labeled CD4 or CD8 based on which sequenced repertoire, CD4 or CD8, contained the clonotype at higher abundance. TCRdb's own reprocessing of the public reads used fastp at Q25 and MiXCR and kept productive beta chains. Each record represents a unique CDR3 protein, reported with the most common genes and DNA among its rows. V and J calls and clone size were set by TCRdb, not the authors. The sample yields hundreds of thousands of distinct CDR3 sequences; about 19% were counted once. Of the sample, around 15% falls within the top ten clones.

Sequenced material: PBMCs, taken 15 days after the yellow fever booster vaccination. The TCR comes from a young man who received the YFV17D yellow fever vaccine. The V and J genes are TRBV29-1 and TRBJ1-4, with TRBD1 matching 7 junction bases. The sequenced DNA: TGCAGCGCCGGACAGGACGGATTTGCAACTAATGAAAAACTGTTTTTT. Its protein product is CSAGQDGFATNEKLFF.